What follows describes a single TCR beta chain. Which antigen it targets is not known. No much larger clone is present one base from it, and per-base qualities are unavailable. CDR1 MDHEN and CDR2 SYDVKM were looked up in the germline V gene. The CDR3 holds 13 amino acids from the cysteine to the phenylalanine. Solely the CDR3 DNA is kept, with 39 bases framed from the first base. Patients with a history of autoimmune disease or receiving systemic immunosuppression were excluded from the trial. Peripheral blood for TCR sequencing was collected from all dose cohorts at baseline, on cycle 4 day 1, and on cycle 7 day 1. The samples were drawn from a first-in-human, open-label, multicenter phase I dose-escalation trial of ivuxolimab. Adults with locally advanced or metastatic melanoma, renal cell carcinoma, hepatocellular carcinoma or head and neck squamous cell carcinoma were enrolled in the trial. Before TCR sequencing, CD4+ and CD8+ T cells were separately sorted from peripheral blood.

Genomic DNA was extracted from sorted cells for sequencing of the TCRbeta CDR3 region. The immunoSEQ Assay was used to sequence the TCRbeta CDR3 regions. TCRdb stores this immuneACCESS table with in-frame sequences only. Part of the clones is absent; in the studies checked, under half of the shortfall reflects unresolved V genes, and no reason is known for the rest. Here the sample has tens of thousands of clones; roughly nine tenths occur a single time. The ten most abundant clones make up roughly 4.9% of the sample. This sample is part of a study of OX40 agonist ivuxolimab in advanced cancers. Regarding the study in general: Ivuxolimab was an agonistic, fully human IgG2 monoclonal antibody directed against OX40 (CD134), a costimulatory receptor. Patients were allowed to have had prior anti-PD-1, anti-PD-L1 or anti-CTLA-4 therapy, and roughly 40% of the dose-escalation patients had previously received checkpoint inhibitors. Partial responses were achieved by three dose-escalation patients, of whom one had hepatocellular carcinoma and two had cutaneous melanoma. In the dose-escalation cohort, 75% to 90% of patients were male, and the mean age was approximately 60 years with a range of roughly 20 to 85. Intravenous ivuxolimab was administered to patients every 2 weeks at six dose levels: 0.01, 0.1, 0.3, 1.5, 3 and 10 mg/kg. Of the roughly 51 patients in dose escalation, 19 had hepatocellular carcinoma, about 15 had melanoma, 9 had renal cell carcinoma and 9 had head and neck cancer. The paper reports the monotherapy dose-escalation portion (N of about 54 patients) of the phase I ivuxolimab trial. The purpose of peripheral TCRbeta sequencing was to test whether ivuxolimab changed TCR sequence diversity and led to clonal T-cell expansion. Findings and caveats that apply to the study as a whole: The antigen specificity of the peripheral T cells that underwent clonal expansion was not determined. In partial responders in the 0.1-3.0 mg/kg groups, normalized peripheral clonal expansion was found to be among the lowest, especially among CD8+ T cells. Low levels of normalized T-cell clonal expansion were also shown by some nonresponding patients. On average, CD8+ T cells showed more expanded clones than CD4+ T cells after ivuxolimab. At doses from 0.1 to 3.0 mg/kg, clonal expansion was seen in both CD4+ and CD8+ blood T cells between baseline and week 6.

The chain is made from TRBV28 and TRBJ2-5; the D gene is possibly TRBD1, with 6 bases matching. The J call may be faulty, since TRBJ2-7 better matches the DNA end. The source material was CD4+ or CD8+ T cells sorted from blood, sampled in a trial of the OX40 agonist ivuxolimab. This TCR came from an adult with an advanced solid tumor such as melanoma, head and neck, liver or kidney cancer. The encoded CDR3 is CASRQDRPYEQYF. The bases are TGTGCCAGCAGACAGGACAGACCCTACGAGCAGTACTTC.